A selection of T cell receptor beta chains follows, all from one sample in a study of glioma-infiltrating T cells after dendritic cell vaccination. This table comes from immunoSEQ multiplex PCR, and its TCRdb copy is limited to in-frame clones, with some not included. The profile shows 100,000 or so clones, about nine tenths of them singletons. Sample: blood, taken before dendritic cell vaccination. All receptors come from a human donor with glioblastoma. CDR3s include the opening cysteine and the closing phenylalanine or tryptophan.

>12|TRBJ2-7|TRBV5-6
CASSLSSFQQYF
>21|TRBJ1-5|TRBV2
CASSAASGQEASTHSNQPQHF
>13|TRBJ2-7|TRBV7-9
CASSAGGIYEQYF
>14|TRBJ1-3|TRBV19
CASSIEGHQNTIYF
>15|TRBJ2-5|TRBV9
CASSVGQTAEETQYF
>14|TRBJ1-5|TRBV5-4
CASSLVGDNQPQHF
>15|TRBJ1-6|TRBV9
CASSVGGTGSSPLHF
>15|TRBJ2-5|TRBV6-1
CASSEPSGGPGTQYF
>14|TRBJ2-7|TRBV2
CASSVAAGLYEQYF
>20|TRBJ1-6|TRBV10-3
CAISESVADTSQLYNSPLHF
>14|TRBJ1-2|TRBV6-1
CASRADRGDYGYTF
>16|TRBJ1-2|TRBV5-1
CASSVGQGAGDYGYTF
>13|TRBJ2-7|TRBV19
CASSNRGFYEQYF
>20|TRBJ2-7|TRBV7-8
CASSLASGGSGRYGSYEQYF
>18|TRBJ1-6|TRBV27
CASSHDQAKSSYNSPLHF
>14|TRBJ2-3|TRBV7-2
CASTLNTGTDTQYF
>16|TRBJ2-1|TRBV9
CASSPTTGGGPNEQFF
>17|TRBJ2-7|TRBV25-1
CASSGGMSRAPYYEQYF
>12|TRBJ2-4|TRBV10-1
CTPIDSAVNQYF
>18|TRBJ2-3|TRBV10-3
CAISESLPVTGIADTQYF
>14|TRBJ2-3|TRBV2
CASNLADSTDTQYF
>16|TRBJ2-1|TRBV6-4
CASSDWGQGANNEQFF
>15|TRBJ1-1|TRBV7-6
CASSLESGQNTEAFF
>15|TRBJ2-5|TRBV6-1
CASSGWTGGHETQYF
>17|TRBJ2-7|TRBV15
CATSRDGTGSTTGEQYF
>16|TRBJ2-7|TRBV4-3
CASSQNGGDRAYEQYF
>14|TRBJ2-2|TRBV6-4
CASSDSRRTGELFF
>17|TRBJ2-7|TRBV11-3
CASSLGPPGQGSYEQYF
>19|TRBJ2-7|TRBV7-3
CASNRANWRSLAVSVEQYF
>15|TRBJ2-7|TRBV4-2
CASSQEVRGTYEQYF
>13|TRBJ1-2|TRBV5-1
CASMGGVNYGYTF
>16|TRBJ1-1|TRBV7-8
CASSYKSDRMNTEAFF
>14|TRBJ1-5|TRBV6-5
CASRGQGLNQPQHF
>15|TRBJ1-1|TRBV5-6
CASSFVSGRNTEAFF
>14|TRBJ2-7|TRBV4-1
CASSPRDRVYEQYF
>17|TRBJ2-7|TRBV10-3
CAISEPGGGGRPYEQYF
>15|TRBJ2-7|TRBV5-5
CASSLVWEGGYEQYF
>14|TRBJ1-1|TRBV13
CASSYRRGGTEAFF
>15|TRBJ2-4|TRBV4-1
CASSLDNSAKNIQYF
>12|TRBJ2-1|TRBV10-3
CAISEAISEQFF
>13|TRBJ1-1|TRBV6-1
CASSRQVYTEAFF
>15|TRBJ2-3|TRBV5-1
CASSLQDSSTDTQYF
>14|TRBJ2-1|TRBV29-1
CSVEVARAYNEQFF
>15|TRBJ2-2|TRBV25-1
CASSEMGTFPGELFF
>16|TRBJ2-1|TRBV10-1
CASSEEGLKNYNEQFF
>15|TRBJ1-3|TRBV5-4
CASSLVGVSGNTIYF
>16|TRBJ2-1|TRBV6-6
CASSYSTSGRSGEQFF
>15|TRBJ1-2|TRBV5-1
CASSLEGGGIGGYTF
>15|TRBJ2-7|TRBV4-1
CASSQVQGTTYEQYF
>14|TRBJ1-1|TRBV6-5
CASRDNRRNTEAFF
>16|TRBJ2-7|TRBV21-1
CASKPQVQRESYEQYF
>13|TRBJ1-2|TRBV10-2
CASSESMGQGYTF
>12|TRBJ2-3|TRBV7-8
CASRNRDVPQYF
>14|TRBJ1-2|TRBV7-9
CASSLGGGDYGYTF